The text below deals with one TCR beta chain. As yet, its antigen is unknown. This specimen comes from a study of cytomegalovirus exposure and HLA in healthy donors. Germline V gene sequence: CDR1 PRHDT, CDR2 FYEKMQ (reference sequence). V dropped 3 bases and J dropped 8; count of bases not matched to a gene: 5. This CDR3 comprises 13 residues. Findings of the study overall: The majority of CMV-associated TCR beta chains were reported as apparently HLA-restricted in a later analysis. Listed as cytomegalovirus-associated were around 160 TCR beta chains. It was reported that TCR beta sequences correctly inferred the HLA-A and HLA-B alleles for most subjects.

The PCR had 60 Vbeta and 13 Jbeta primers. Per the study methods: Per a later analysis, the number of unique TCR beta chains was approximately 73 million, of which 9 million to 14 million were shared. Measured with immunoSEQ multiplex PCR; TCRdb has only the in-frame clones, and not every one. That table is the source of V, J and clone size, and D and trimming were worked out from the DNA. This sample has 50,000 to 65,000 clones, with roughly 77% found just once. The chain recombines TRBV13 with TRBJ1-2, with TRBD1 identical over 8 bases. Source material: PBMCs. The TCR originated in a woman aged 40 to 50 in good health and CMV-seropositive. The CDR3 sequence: CASSFDRGKGYTF. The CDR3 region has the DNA TGTGCCAGCAGCTTCGACAGGGGCAAAGGCTACACCTTC.